This T cell receptor beta chain was identified during a study of siplizumab effects on memory and regulatory T cells. Findings and limits, study-wide: Naive T cells were seen as more diverse than memory cells and as major alloresponse contributors. Alloreactive sequences whose origin lay in unstimulated CD4+ memory cells were significantly reduced by siplizumab. About 80-97% of proliferating CD4+ or CD8+ clones had no assignable naive or memory phenotype.

Of note for this clone: Its specificity is unknown.

TCR templates numbering roughly 94,000 were assayed per sample. Some clones are missing from TCRdb's copy, which holds only in-frame ones; the method was immunoSEQ multiplex PCR. Of more than 85,000 clones in the sample, about nine tenths were seen once. The length of the CDR3 is 14 residues. Germline CDR1 is LNHDA and CDR2 is SQIVND (reference sequence). Trimming removed 6 bases from V and 4 bases from J, with 12 bases in between. The TCR was taken from a human donor in good health. Sequencing was carried out using CD4+ T cells sorted from blood. This sequence joins TRBV19 and TRBJ2-2; perhaps D is TRBD1 or TRBD2 (5 bases each). CDR3: CASRAGDLTGELFF. In DNA, the CDR3 is TGTGCCAGTAGGGCCGGGGACCTCACCGGGGAGCTGTTTTTT.